The 3 T cell receptor beta chains listed next were all sequenced from one sample in a study of T-cell reconstitution after alpha-beta-depleted transplantation in children (dated by TCRdb to the mid-2010s). Libraries were constructed by PCR. Sequencing was carried out with an Illumina HiSeq 2500. TCR libraries were prepared with molecular barcoding, using unique molecular identifiers to normalize TCRbeta repertoire quantification. Using fastp at Q25 and MiXCR, TCRdb reprocessed the public reads and kept productive beta chains. Records with the same CDR3 protein are collapsed into one entry carrying the most frequent genes and DNA. For this sample there are 330,000 or so distinct CDR3 sequences; 10% appear just once. 2% to 3% of the sample goes to the ten largest clones. This specimen consisted of PBMCs from the stem cell graft donor, obtained from the stem cell graft. Receptors were obtained from a human donor who donated a stem cell graft to a child with acute lymphoblastic leukemia.

This clonotype occurred many times. The chain has TRBV27 and TRBJ2-3; no clear D gene. Between the trimmed V and J ends, which lost 4 bases and 2 bases, there was a span of 13 bases. The germline V gene encodes CDR1 MNHEY and CDR2 SMNVEV (reference sequence). The CDR3 contains 15 residues. CDR3 in amino acids: CASSSLYSSTDTQYF. Written as DNA, the CDR3 is TGTGCCAGCAGTTCCCTCTATTCTTCCACAGATACGCAGTATTTT.

In this sample, this clonotype turned up a few times. The rearrangement uses TRBV11-2 and TRBJ2-1; 7 bases line up with TRBD2. The germline CDR1 and CDR2 sequences are SGHAT and FQNNGV. V shed 4 bases and J 5 bases; nucleotides not matched to a gene: 11. This CDR3 comprises 16 residues. The CDR3 DNA follows: TGTGCCAGCAGCTCGGGTCTAGCGGCTATTGACAATGAGCAGTTCTTC. This gives the protein CASSSGLAAIDNEQFF.

This clonotype was seen more than once but under ten times. The chain's CDR3 is CASRYPSGGEQYF. CDR3 DNA sequence: TGTGCCAGCAGATATCCATCGGGGGGCGAGCAGTACTTC. The rearrangement uses TRBV7-2 and TRBJ2-7; TRBD2 matches at 7 bases. The ends lost 6 bases at V and 6 bases at J; junction bases unmatched: 8. This CDR3 has 13 amino acids. The germline V gene has CDR1 SGHTA and CDR2 FQGNSA.